This T cell receptor (beta chain) appears in the sequencing data of a study of OX40 agonist ivuxolimab in advanced cancers. Findings and limits, study-wide: The average count of expanded clones was higher among CD8+ T cells than among CD4+. At doses 0.1 to 3.0 mg/kg, CD4+ and CD8+ clones expanded.

Of note for this clone: Its antigen is unidentified.

CDR3 size: 13 residues. Germline CDR1 reads MGHRA; CDR2 reads YSYEKL. The ends were cut back, 0 bases at V and 6 bases at J, with 5 bases in the middle. Only in-frame clones appear in the TCRdb table, and some are missing; sequencing was by immunoSEQ multiplex PCR. Seen here are approximately 67,000 clones, 85% to 95% observed once, and the top ten hold less than 6%. Blood sampling was done at baseline, cycle 4 day 1, and cycle 7 day 1. This sample comprised CD4+ or CD8+ T cells sorted from blood, obtained in a trial of the OX40 agonist ivuxolimab. The V gene is TRBV4-1, the J gene TRBJ2-2; D is undetermined. This TCR came from an adult with an advanced solid tumor such as melanoma, head and neck, liver or kidney cancer. The CDR3 bases are TGCGCCAGCAGCCAAGAGAGAGCCGGGGAGCTGTTTTTT. Translating gives CASSQERAGELFF.